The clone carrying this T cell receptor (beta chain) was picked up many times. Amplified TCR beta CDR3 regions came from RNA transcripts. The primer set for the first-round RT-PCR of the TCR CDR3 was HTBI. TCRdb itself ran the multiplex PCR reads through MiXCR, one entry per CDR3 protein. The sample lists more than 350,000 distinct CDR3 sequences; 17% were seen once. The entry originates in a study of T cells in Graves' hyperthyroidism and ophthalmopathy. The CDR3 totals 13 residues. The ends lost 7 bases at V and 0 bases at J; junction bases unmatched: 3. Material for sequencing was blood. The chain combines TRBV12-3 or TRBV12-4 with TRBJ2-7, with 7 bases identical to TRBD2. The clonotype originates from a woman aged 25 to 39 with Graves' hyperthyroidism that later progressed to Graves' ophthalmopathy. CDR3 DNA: TGTGCCAGCACCGGGAGGAGCTCCTACGAGCAGTACTTC. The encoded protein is CASTGRSSYEQYF.